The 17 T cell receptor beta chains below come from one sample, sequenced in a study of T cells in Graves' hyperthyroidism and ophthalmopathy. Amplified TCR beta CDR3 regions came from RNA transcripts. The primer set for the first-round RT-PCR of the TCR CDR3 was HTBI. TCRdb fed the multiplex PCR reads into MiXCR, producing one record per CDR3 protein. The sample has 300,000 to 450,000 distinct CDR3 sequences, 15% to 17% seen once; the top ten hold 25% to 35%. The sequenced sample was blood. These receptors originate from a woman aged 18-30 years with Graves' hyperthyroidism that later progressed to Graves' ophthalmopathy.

Here the CDR3 DNA reads TGTGCCAGCAGCCAAAGGTTCAGGGAGGCAGAGACCCAGTACTTC. This encodes CASSQRFREAETQYF. This chain connects TRBV4-2 to TRBJ2-5; D perhaps matches TRBD2 (6 bases). Germline CDR1 is LGHNA and CDR2 is YNFKEQ. Trimming cost V 2 bases and J 4 bases, with 14 bases left between them. The CDR3 length is 15 residues.

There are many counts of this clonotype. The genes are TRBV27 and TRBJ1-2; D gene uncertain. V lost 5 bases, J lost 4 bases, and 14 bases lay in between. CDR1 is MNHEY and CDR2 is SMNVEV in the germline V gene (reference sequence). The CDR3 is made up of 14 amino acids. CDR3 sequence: CASSEKSSGYGYTF. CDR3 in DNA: TGTGCCAGCAGTGAGAAGTCTAGCGGCTATGGCTACACCTTC.

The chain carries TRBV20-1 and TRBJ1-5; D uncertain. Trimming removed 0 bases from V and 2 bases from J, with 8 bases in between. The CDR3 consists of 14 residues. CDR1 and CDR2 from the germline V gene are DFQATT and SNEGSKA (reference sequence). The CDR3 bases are TGCAGTGCTAGAGATAGGAGGGGCAATCAGCCCCAGCATTTT. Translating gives CSARDRRGNQPQHF.

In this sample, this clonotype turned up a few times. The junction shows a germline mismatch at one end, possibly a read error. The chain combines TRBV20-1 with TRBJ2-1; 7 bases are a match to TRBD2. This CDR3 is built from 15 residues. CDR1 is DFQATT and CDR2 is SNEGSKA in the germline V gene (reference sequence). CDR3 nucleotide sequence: TGCAATGCTGGCGGGTGGGGGAGGGTGGTCAATGAGCAGTTCTTC. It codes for CNAGGWGRVVNEQFF.

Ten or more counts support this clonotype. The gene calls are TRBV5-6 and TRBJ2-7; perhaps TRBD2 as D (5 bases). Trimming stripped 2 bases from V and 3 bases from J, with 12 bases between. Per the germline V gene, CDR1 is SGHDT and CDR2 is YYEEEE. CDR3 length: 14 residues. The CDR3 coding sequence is TGTGCCAGCAGCTTCCCCGGGATGGTCTACGAGCAGTACTTC. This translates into CASSFPGMVYEQYF.

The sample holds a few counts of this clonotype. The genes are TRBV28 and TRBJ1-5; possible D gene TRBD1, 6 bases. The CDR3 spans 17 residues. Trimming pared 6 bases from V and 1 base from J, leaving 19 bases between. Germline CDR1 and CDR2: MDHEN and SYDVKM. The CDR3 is CASSLSGGRRSNQPQHF. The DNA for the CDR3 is TGTGCCAGCAGCCTTTCGGGGGGCCGAAGGAGCAATCAGCCCCAGCATTTT.

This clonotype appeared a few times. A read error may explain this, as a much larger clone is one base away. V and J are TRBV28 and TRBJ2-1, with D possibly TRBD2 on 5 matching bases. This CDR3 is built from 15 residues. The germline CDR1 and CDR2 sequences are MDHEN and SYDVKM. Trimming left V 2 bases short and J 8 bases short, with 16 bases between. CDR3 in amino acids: CASSLVGGPHDEQFF. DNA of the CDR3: TGTGCCAGCAGTTTAGTAGGCGGGCCTCACGATGAGCAGTTCTTC.

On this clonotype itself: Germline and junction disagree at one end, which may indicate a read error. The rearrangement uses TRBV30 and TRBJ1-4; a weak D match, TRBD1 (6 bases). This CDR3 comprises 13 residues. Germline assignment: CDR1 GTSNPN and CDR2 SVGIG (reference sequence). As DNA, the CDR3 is TGTGCCTGGAGCTGGACAGATGGGGAAAGACTGTTTTTT. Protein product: CAWSWTDGERLFF.

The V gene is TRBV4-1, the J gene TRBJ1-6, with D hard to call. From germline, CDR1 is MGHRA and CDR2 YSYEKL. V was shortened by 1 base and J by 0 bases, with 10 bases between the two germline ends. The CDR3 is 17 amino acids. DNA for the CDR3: TGCGCCAGCAGCCAAGCCCCGTTGAGCTCCTATAATTCACCCCTCCACTTT. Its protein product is CASSQAPLSSYNSPLHF.

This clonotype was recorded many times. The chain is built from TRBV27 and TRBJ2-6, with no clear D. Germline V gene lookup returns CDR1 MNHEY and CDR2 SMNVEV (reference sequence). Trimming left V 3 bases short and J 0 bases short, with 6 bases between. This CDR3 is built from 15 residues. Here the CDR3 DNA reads TGTGCCAGCAGTTTTCTAAGCTCTGGGGCCAACGTCCTGACTTTC. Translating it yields CASSFLSSGANVLTF. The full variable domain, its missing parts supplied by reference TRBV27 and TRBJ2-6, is EAQVTQNPRYLITVTGKKLTVTCSQNMNHEYMSWYRQDPGLGLRQIYYSMNVEVTDKGDVPEGYKVSRKEKRNFPLILESPSPNQTSLYFCASSFLSSGANVLTFGAGSRLTVL.

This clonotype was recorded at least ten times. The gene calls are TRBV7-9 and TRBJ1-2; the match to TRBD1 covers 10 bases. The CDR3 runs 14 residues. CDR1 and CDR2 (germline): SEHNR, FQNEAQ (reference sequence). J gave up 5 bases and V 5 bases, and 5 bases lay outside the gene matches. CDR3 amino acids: CASSNDRGRYGYTF. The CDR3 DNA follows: TGTGCCAGCAGCAATGACAGGGGGCGGTATGGCTACACCTTC.

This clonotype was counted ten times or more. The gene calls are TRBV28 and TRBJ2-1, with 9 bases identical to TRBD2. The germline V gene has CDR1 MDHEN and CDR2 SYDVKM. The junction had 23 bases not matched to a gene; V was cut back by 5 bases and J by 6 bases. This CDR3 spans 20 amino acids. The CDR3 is CASSLPSDSGRSDYGNEQFF. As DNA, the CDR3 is TGTGCCAGCAGTCTTCCAAGTGATAGCGGGAGATCGGACTACGGCAATGAGCAGTTCTTC.

Here the CDR3 reads CASSFGIADTQYF. The CDR3 region has the DNA TGTGCCAGCAGTTTCGGTATCGCAGATACGCAGTATTTT. The chain carries TRBV12-3 or TRBV12-4 and TRBJ2-3; the D is unclear. V lost 3 bases and J 4 bases, leaving 8 bases between the germline ends. The CDR3 is 13 amino acids.

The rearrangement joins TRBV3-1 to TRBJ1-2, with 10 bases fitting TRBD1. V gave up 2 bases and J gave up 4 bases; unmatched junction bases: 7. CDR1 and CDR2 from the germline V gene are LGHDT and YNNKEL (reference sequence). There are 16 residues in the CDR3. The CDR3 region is CASSQWEDRGGYGYTF. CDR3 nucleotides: TGTGCCAGCAGCCAATGGGAGGACAGGGGGGGCTATGGCTACACCTTC.

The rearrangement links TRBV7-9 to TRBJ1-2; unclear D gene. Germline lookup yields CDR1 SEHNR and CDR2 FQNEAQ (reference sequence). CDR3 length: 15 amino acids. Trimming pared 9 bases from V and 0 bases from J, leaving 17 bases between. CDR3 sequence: CASQTDDGTNYGYTF. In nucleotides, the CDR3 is TGTGCCAGTCAAACCGACGACGGAACTAACTATGGCTACACCTTC.

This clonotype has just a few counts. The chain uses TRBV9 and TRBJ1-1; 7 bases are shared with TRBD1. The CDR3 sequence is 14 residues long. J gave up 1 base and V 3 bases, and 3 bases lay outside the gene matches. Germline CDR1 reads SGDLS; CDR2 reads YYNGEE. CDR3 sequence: CASSAQGKNTEAFF. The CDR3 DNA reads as TGTGCCAGCAGCGCACAGGGGAAGAACACTGAAGCTTTCTTT.

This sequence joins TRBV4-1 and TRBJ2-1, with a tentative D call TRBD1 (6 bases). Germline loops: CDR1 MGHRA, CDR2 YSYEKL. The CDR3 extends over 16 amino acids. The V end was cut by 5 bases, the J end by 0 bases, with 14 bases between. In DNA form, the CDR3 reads TGCGCCAGCAGCAGGAGACAGGCCGACTCCTACAATGAGCAGTTCTTC. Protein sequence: CASSRRQADSYNEQFF.